This record covers a single T cell receptor (beta chain). Its antigen has not been determined. Base qualities are not provided; no much larger clone lies one nucleotide away. Trimming at the junction amounts to 0 bases on V and 5 bases on J, and the germline ends lie 10 bases apart. From the cysteine up to the phenylalanine, the CDR3 has a length of 14 residues. The DNA shown is the 42-base CDR3, in frame from base 1. The germline V gene (reference sequence) supplies CDR1 LGHDT and CDR2 YNNKEL. The immunoSEQ Assay, a bias-controlled multiplex PCR, was used to amplify TCRbeta CDR3 regions from genomic DNA. On the study's bioinformatics: The number of nucleated cells in each sample was estimated from the amplification of reference gene primers within the assay. To quantify the absolute abundance of each unique TCRbeta CDR3 rearrangement, sequence reads were collapsed and filtered. Productive Simpson clonality was computed per sample as the square root of Simpson's diversity index over productive rearrangements. TCRdb stores this immuneACCESS table with in-frame sequences only. Part of the clones is absent; in the studies checked, under half of the shortfall reflects unresolved V genes, and no reason is known for the rest. D and trimming come from the DNA, and the V and J calls and clone size come from that table. This sample comprises 130,000 to 150,000 clones, 70% to 90% of them detected only once. The top ten hold 8% of the sample.

In Seattle, one collaborating source enrolled patients while the infection was active and tracked those patients longitudinally over the course of disease. Each collaborating institution followed its own protocols to collect whole blood in K2EDTA tubes. Collaborator samples were shipped for TCRbeta analysis as frozen whole blood, isolated PBMCs, or DNA extracted from either sample type. The source of the sample is a study of blood T cell repertoires in COVID-19 (dated by TCRdb to the early 2020s). Regarding the research as a whole: Samples covering the acute and convalescent phases of COVID-19 were provided by collaborators in the United States, Italy and Spain. Nearly every sample came with metadata listing a de-identified subject ID, COVID-19 status, age in years and sex. Deeply sampled blood TCRbeta repertoires from subjects exposed to, actively infected with, or recovered from COVID-19 were included in the dataset. The material from the prospective study consisted of cDNA or gDNA derived from T cells, B-cell-depleted T cells, or PBMCs. Where available, HLA class I and class II types were obtained from metadata supplied by the sample provider rather than from assay-based typing. A freely available public database, intended as a resource for researchers studying the immune response to SARS-CoV-2, is where the repertoires were released. The samples were drawn from two sources: the first 160 participants of the ongoing ImmuneRACE study, and 950 to 1,500 subjects contributed by 6 global collaborators. Paper-wide results and their limitations: How much clinical and demographic metadata was included differed by source and by participant, and the metadata was provided uncurated.

This clonotype was sampled from an older woman with COVID-19, enrolled during active disease. Sequencing was carried out using peripheral blood. Here the chain combines TRBV3-1 (or the pseudogene TRBV3-2) and TRBJ1-1, with TRBD1 tentatively as D gene (5 bases match). The CDR3 corresponds to CASSQEPGGTEAFF. The DNA is TGTGCCAGCAGCCAAGAACCGGGGGGGACTGAAGCTTTCTTT.